The 26 T cell receptor beta chains in this list originate from one sample, sequenced in a study of cytotoxic CD8 clonotypes in ibrutinib-treated CLL (TCRdb year 2021). The method was the immunoSEQ multiplex PCR assay. The table was pulled from immuneACCESS by TCRdb, which kept in-frame rearrangements only. Such tables lose some clones; where checked, under half of the loss comes from unresolved V genes, and the rest has no known cause. The sample table holds about 140,000 clones, of which 75% to 80% were seen once. The ten largest clones represent roughly 4.7% of the sample. Read against the paper, the sample's time point label means: approximately 25 months on ibrutinib. Sample: PBMCs, taken after 24 months of ibrutinib treatment. The receptors stem from a human donor with chronic lymphocytic leukemia.

This rearrangement joins TRBV28 to TRBJ2-2; no definite D call. The CDR3 sequence is 18 residues long. From germline, CDR1 is MDHEN and CDR2 SYDVKM. The V and J ends lost 6 bases and 2 bases respectively, with 22 bases between them. CDR3 nucleotide sequence: TGTGCCAGCAGCCCTCGTGCGTGGGCAGGACCTAACACCGGGGAGCTGTTTTTT. It specifies CASSPRAWAGPNTGELFF.

The chain joins TRBV6-5 to TRBJ2-3; D tentatively reads TRBD1 or TRBD2 (5 bases each). From germline, CDR1 is MNHEY and CDR2 SVGAGI. Trimming cost V 6 bases and J 5 bases, with 9 bases left between them. The CDR3 is 12 amino acids. The CDR3 region has the DNA TGTGCCAGCAGGGGACCCGGAGATACGCAGTATTTT. It translates to CASRGPGDTQYF.

The rearrangement links TRBV9 to TRBJ1-1; TRBD1 aligns across 7 bases. Germline V gives CDR1 SGDLS, CDR2 YYNGEE. The ends lost 4 bases at V and 6 bases at J; junction bases unmatched: 9. The CDR3 extends over 14 amino acids. CDR3 bases: TGTGCCAGCAGCCCCCAGGACAGGATGGCTGAAGCTTTCTTT. Its protein is CASSPQDRMAEAFF.

The chain uses TRBV29-1 and TRBJ1-2; D unresolved. The CDR3 totals 12 residues. Germline lookup yields CDR1 SQVTM and CDR2 ANQGSEA. Trimming took 7 bases from V and 2 from J, leaving 11 bases between them. The CDR3 DNA reads as TGCAGCGGGTGGACGGCCAACTATGGCTACACCTTC. Translated: CSGWTANYGYTF. The full variable domain, in which reference TRBV29-1 and TRBJ1-2 provide the parts outside the CDR3, is SAVISQKPSRDICQRGTSLTIQCQVDSQVTMMFWYRQQPGQSLTLIATANQGSEATYESGFVIDKFPISRPNLTFSTLTVSNMSPEDSSIYLCSGWTANYGYTFGSGTRLTVV.

This clone was counted a single time. V usage is TRBV27 and J usage is TRBJ2-4; 9 bases map to TRBD2. Germline assignment: CDR1 MNHEY and CDR2 SMNVEV (reference sequence). The CDR3 has 15 amino acids. V lost 5 bases, J lost 6 bases, and 8 bases stayed unmatched. CDR3 coding DNA: TGTGCCAGCAGTAATAGCGGGGGATGGGGAAACATTCAGTACTTC. It is translated as CASSNSGGWGNIQYF.

The rearrangement joins TRBV28 to TRBJ1-1; D might be TRBD1 (5 bases). Germline assignment: CDR1 MDHEN and CDR2 SYDVKM. Trimming took off 1 base at V and 11 bases at J, with 20 bases between the two ends. This CDR3 contains 15 residues. The CDR3 protein is CASSLSGSVGGRAFF. The CDR3 DNA reads TGTGCCAGCAGTTTATCGGGGAGTGTTGGGGGTCGGGCTTTCTTT.

The J gene is TRBJ2-2, the V gene TRBV6-5, with unresolved D. This CDR3 has 14 amino acids. V was shortened by 5 bases and J by 2 bases, with 9 bases between the two germline ends. CDR1 is MNHEY, CDR2 SVGAGI, per germline. CDR3 in DNA: TGTGCCAGCAGTCTTAGACATAACACCGGGGAGCTGTTTTTT. Translating it yields CASSLRHNTGELFF.

V gene TRBV6-6 combines with J gene TRBJ1-5, with D hard to call. The V gene lost 6 bases and the J gene lost 6 bases, with 15 bases spanning the gap. The CDR3 runs to 14 residues. Germline-derived CDR1 and CDR2 are MNHNY and SVGAGI (reference sequence). The CDR3 DNA reads as TGTGCCAGCAGGTCCTCCGGGCGGGGTCAGCCCCAGCATTTT. Protein sequence: CASRSSGRGQPQHF.

The rearrangement uses TRBV18 and TRBJ2-7; 9 nucleotides align to TRBD1. V shed 1 base and J 0 bases; nucleotides not matched to a gene: 10. In germline, CDR1 is KGHSH, CDR2 LQKENI. The CDR3 contains 18 residues. This CDR3 is CASSPRVRGQGGSYEQYF. As DNA, the CDR3 is TGTGCCAGCTCACCACGGGTTCGGGGACAGGGAGGCTCCTACGAGCAGTACTTC.

This clone was detected only a few times. The chain joins TRBV5-1 to TRBJ1-4; D is uncertain. V shed 4 bases and J shed 12 bases, with 22 bases lying between them. Germline V gene sequence: CDR1 SGHRS, CDR2 YFSETQ. The CDR3 has 15 residues. CDR3 residues: CASSREGGSRYELFF. The CDR3 DNA is TGCGCCAGCAGCCGCGAGGGCGGCTCGCGGTATGAACTGTTTTTT. Filled out from reference TRBV5-1 and TRBJ1-4, the complete variable domain reads KAGVTQTPRYLIKTRGQQVTLSCSPISGHRSVSWYQQTPGQGLQFLFEYFSETQRNKGNFPGRFSGRQFSNSRSEMNVSTLELGDSALYLCASSREGGSRYELFFGSGTQLSVL.

This clone was counted ten times or more. The chain is built from TRBV15 and TRBJ2-5; TRBD1 is a possible D gene (5 bases). CDR1 and CDR2 from the germline V gene are LNHNV and YYDKDF (reference sequence). V gave up 0 bases and J gave up 7 bases, with 6 bases separating them. The CDR3 spans 12 residues. CDR3 amino acids: CATSRDQGTQYF. Written as DNA, the CDR3 is TGTGCCACCAGCAGAGATCAGGGGACCCAGTACTTC.

V is TRBV27 and J is TRBJ2-2, with 11 bases matching TRBD2. The CDR3 is 18 residues long. Germline V gene sequence: CDR1 MNHEY, CDR2 SMNVEV (reference sequence). V was clipped by 6 bases and J by 5 bases; unmatched bases: 14. This CDR3 reads CASSPGAGTSGLTGELFF. CDR3 nucleotide sequence: TGTGCCAGCAGCCCAGGGGCCGGGACTAGCGGCCTGACCGGGGAGCTGTTTTTT.

By frequency in the sample, this clone is medium-sized. The rearrangement uses TRBV5-1 and TRBJ1-6, with 7 bases matching TRBD1. CDR1 is SGHRS, CDR2 YFSETQ, per germline. This CDR3 contains 14 residues. With 4 bases clipped from V and 10 bases from J, the junction kept 8 bases outside the gene matches. The CDR3 DNA follows: TGCGCCAGCAGCCTACCCTCAGGGGGGTCACCCCTCCACTTT. The encoded protein is CASSLPSGGSPLHF.

CDR3 sequence reads: CASSLVGAEQYF. The CDR3 nucleotides read TGTGCCAGCAGCTTGGTTGGTGCCGAGCAGTACTTC. The V and J genes are TRBV5-4 and TRBJ2-7; unclear D gene. Trimming cost V 0 bases and J 6 bases, with 7 bases left between them. Per the germline V gene, CDR1 is SGHNT and CDR2 is YYREEE (reference sequence). The CDR3 extends over 12 amino acids.

This chain connects TRBV2 to TRBJ2-3; D remains ambiguous. CDR1 and CDR2 (germline): SNHLY, FYNNEI. CDR3 length equals 12 residues. Between the trimmed V and J ends, which lost 5 bases and 4 bases, there was a span of 7 bases. The CDR3 sequence is CASSWGADTQYF. The DNA of the CDR3 is TGTGCCAGCAGTTGGGGTGCAGATACGCAGTATTTT.

This sequence joins TRBV5-1 and TRBJ2-7; D assignment may be TRBD1 or TRBD2 (5 bases each). V lost 6 bases and J lost 2, with 15 bases in between. Per germline, CDR1 SGHRS and CDR2 YFSETQ. CDR3 length equals 14 residues. The CDR3 here is CASKTRDGPYEQYF. The CDR3 region has the DNA TGCGCCAGCAAAACCCGGGACGGACCCTACGAGCAGTACTTC.

This sequence joins TRBV18 and TRBJ1-2; 7 nucleotides agree with TRBD1. The CDR3 consists of 16 residues. CDR1 KGHSH and CDR2 LQKENI come from the germline V gene. Trimming took 2 bases from V and 0 from J; bases not matched to a gene: 6. The CDR3 region has the DNA TGTGCCAGCTCACCAGCGACAGGGCTAGCTAACTATGGCTACACCTTC. It yields the protein CASSPATGLANYGYTF.

The V call is TRBV4-3, the J call TRBJ2-5, with 8 bases lining up with TRBD1. The assigned J gene may be wrong: the sequence end matches TRBJ2-7 better. This CDR3 is built from 15 residues. The germline gives CDR1 LGHNA, CDR2 YSLEER. This CDR3 is CASSQDPPGGVEQYF. CDR3 coding DNA: TGCGCCAGCAGCCAAGATCCTCCAGGGGGCGTCGAGCAGTACTTC.

The table lists this clone with many counts. The rearrangement uses TRBV19 and TRBJ1-2; 9 nucleotides agree with TRBD1. From germline, CDR1 is LNHDA and CDR2 SQIVND (reference sequence). CDR3 length: 16 amino acids. Losses at the gene ends were 1 base for V and 4 bases for J; bases not matched to a gene: 7. This chain's CDR3 is CASSIVPGTGLYGYTF. In nucleotides, the CDR3 is TGTGCCAGTAGTATAGTACCGGGGACAGGGCTCTATGGCTACACCTTC.

V is TRBV14 and J is TRBJ2-5; TRBD2 is a possible D gene (6 bases). Germline V gene data show CDR1 as SGHDN and CDR2 as FVKESK. Trimming removed 0 bases from V and 7 bases from J, with 18 bases in between. This CDR3 comprises 16 residues. CDR3 sequence (DNA): TGTGCCAGCAGCCAAGATTCCCCGACTGGGCGGGGGACCCAGTACTTC. Its translation is CASSQDSPTGRGTQYF.

The CDR3 coding sequence is TGTGCCAGCAGCTTCCGGACCAGGGCCAACGTCCTGACTTTC. Amino acids: CASSFRTRANVLTF. The chain combines TRBV7-9 with TRBJ2-6; D uncertain. Trimming cost V 3 bases and J 5 bases, with 8 bases left between them. The germline V gene has CDR1 SEHNR and CDR2 FQNEAQ (reference sequence). The CDR3 sequence is 14 residues long.

This sequence joins TRBV7-8 and TRBJ2-5; D may correspond to TRBD1 or TRBD2 (5 bases each). Germline-derived CDR1 and CDR2 are SGHVS and FQNEAQ. The CDR3 length is 13 residues. V was cut by 1 base and J by 6 bases, with 9 bases left in between. CDR3 amino acids: CASSLGWGQTQYF. The CDR3 DNA reads TGTGCCAGCAGCTTAGGTTGGGGACAGACCCAGTACTTC.

The V call is TRBV19, the J call TRBJ1-3, with D possibly being TRBD1 (5 bases). V was shortened by 5 bases and J by 4 bases, with 18 bases between the two germline ends. Germline CDR1 is LNHDA and CDR2 is SQIVND (reference sequence). This CDR3 contains 16 residues. The CDR3 loop reads CASSPQGSGKGNTIYF. The DNA of the CDR3 is TGTGCCAGTAGTCCCCAGGGCTCAGGGAAAGGAAACACCATATATTTT.

The chain has TRBV5-1 and TRBJ2-3; D unresolved. The germline V gene encodes CDR1 SGHRS and CDR2 YFSETQ. Trimming pared 0 bases from V and 2 bases from J, leaving 7 bases between. The CDR3 runs to 14 residues. CDR3 DNA sequence: TGCGCCAGCAGCTTGGAGCTATCCACAGATACGCAGTATTTT. Translated, it gives CASSLELSTDTQYF.

The gene calls are TRBV18 and TRBJ1-1, with D perhaps matching TRBD1 (6 bases). This CDR3 comprises 13 residues. The V end lost 8 bases, the J end lost 1 base, and 11 bases lay between the germline ends. From germline, CDR1 is KGHSH and CDR2 LQKENI. The CDR3 sequence: CASAQTGNTEAFF. The CDR3 nucleotides read TGTGCCAGCGCCCAGACAGGGAACACTGAAGCTTTCTTT.

This chain connects TRBV12-2 to TRBJ1-5. TRBV12-2 represents a pseudogene. CDR3 length: 21 amino acids. This CDR3 reads CASRSPGPTQTLSYSNQPQHF. The CDR3 DNA follows: TGTGCAAGTCGCTCACCGGGCCCGACCCAGACCCTTAGTTATAGCAATCAGCCCCAGCATTTT.